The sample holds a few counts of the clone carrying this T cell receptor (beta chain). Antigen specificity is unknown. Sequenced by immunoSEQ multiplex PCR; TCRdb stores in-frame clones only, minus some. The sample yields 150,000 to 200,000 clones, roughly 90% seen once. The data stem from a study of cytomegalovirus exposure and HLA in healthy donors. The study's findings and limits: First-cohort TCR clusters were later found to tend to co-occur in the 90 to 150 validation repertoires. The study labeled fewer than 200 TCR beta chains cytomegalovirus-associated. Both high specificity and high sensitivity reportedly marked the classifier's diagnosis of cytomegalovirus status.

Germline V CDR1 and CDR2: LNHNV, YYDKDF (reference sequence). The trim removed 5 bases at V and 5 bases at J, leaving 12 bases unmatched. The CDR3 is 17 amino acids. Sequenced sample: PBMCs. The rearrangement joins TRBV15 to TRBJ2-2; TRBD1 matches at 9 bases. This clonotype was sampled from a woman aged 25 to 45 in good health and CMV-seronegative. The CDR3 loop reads CATSPDRDRVLTGELFF. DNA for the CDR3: TGTGCCACCAGCCCAGATCGGGACAGGGTTTTGACCGGGGAGCTGTTTTTT.